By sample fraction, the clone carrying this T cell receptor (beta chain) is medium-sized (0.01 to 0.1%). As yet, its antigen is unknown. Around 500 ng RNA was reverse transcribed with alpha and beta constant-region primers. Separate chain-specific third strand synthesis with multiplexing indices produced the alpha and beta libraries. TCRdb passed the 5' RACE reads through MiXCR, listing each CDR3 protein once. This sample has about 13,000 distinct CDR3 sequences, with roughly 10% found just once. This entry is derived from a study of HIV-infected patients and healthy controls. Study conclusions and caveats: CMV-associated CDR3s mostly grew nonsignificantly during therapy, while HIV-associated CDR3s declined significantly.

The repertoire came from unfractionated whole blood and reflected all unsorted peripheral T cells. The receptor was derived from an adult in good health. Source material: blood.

The CDR3 is CASSLSGGGSPLHF. The CDR3 DNA reads as TGTGCCAGCAGTTTAAGCGGGGGTGGATCACCCCTCCACTTT. This rearrangement joins TRBV27 to TRBJ1-6; tentative D call: TRBD1 (5 bases). From germline, CDR1 is MNHEY and CDR2 SMNVEV (reference sequence). V lost 2 bases and J 10 bases, leaving 12 bases between the germline ends. This CDR3 region has 14 residues.